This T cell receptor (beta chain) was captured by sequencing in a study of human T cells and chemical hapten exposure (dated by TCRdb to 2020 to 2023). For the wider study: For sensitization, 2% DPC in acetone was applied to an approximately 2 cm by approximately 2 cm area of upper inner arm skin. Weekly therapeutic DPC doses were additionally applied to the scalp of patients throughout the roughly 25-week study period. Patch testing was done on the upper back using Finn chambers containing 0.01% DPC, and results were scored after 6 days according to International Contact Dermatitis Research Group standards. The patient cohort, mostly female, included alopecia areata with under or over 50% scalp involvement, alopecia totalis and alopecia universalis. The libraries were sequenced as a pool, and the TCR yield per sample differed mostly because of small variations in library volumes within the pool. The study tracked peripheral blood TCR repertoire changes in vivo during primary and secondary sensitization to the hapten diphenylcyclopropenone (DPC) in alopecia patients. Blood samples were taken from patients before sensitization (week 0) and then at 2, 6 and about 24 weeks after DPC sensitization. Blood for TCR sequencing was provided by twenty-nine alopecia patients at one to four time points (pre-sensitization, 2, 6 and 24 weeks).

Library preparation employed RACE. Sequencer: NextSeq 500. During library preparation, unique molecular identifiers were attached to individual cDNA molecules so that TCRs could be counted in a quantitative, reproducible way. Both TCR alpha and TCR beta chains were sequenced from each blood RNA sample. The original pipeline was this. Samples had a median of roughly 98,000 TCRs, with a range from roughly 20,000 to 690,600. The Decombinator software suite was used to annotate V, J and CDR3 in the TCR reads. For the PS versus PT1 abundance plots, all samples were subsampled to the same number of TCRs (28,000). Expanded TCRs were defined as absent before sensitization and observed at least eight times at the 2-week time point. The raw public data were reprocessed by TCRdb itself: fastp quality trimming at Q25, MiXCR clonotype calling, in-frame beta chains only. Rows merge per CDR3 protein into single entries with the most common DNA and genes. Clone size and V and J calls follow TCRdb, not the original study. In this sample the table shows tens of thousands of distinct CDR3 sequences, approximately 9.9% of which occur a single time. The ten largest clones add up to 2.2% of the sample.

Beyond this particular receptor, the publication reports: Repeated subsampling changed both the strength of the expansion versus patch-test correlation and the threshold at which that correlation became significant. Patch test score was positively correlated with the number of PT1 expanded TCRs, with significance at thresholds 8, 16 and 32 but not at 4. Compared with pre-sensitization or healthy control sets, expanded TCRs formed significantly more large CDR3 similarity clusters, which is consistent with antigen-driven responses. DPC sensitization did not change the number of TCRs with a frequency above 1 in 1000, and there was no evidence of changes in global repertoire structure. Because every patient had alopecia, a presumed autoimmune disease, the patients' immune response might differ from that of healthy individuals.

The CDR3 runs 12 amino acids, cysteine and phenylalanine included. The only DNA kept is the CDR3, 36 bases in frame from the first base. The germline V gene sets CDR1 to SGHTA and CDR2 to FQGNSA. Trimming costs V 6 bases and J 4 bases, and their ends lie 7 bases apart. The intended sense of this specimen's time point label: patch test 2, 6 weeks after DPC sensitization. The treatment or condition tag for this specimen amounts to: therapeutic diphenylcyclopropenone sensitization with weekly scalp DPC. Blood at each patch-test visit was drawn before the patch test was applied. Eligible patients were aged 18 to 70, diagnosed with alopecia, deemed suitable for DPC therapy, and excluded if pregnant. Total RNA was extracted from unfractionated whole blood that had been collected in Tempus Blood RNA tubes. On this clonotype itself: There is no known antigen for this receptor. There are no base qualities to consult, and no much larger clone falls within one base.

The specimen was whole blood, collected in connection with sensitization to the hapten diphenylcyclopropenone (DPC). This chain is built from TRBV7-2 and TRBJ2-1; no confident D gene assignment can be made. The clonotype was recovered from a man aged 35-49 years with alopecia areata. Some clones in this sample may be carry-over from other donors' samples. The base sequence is TGTGCCAGCAGGGGCGGTTACAATGAGCAGTTCTTC. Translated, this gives CASRGGYNEQFF.